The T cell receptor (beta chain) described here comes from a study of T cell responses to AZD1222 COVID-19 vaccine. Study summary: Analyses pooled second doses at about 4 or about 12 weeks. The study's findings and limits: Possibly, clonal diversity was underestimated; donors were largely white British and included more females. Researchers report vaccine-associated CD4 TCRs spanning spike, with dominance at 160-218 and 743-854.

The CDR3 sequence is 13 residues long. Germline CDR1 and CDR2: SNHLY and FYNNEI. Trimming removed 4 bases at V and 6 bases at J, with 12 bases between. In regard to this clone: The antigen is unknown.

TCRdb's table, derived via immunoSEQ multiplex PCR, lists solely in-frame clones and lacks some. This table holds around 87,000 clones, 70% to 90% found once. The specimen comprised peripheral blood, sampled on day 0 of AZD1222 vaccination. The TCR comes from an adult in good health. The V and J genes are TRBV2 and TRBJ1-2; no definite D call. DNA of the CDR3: TGTGCCAGCAGTGTTGAGACGCCGAATGGCTACACCTTC. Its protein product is CASSVETPNGYTF.